The subject of this entry is one T cell receptor (beta chain). No antigen is known for it. This sample was included in a study of cytomegalovirus exposure and HLA in healthy donors. Study background: Researchers previously reported finding fewer than 140 million unique TCR beta sequences from roughly 170 million T cells.

Primers: 60 Vbeta forward and 13 Jbeta reverse. Repertoires were generated with immunoSEQ multiplex PCR, while TCRdb's copy carries only in-frame clones and drops some. This table holds roughly 100,000 clones, 82% found once. Whole-study results and caveats: Later work found that TCR association rates differed between HLA loci; DRB1 had the most and HLA-C the fewest.

V lost 6 bases, J lost 4 bases, and 11 bases stayed unmatched. The CDR3 is 16 residues long. CDR1 LNHDA and CDR2 SQIVND come from the germline V gene (reference sequence). The chain is built from TRBV19 and TRBJ1-2; 10 bases line up with TRBD1. Material for sequencing was PBMCs. The clonotype was recovered from a man aged 50 to 60 in good health and CMV-seronegative. The CDR3 DNA is TGTGCCAGTAGAAACCTAGGACAGGGGGTAATCTATGGCTACACCTTC. It is translated as CASRNLGQGVIYGYTF.